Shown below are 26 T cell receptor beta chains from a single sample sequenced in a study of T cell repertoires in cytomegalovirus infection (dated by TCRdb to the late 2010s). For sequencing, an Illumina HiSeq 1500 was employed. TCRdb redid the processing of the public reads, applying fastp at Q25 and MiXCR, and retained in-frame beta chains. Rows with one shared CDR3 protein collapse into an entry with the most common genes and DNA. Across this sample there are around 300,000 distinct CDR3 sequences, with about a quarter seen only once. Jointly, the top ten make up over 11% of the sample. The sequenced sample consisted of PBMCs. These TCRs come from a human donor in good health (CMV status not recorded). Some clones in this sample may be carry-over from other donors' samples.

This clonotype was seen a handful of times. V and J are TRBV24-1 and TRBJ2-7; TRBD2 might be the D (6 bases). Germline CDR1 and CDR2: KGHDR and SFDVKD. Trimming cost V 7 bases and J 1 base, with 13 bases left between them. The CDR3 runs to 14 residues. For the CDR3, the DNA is TGTGCCACCAGCAGCGGGTTGGGATCCTACGAGCAGTACTTC. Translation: CATSSGLGSYEQYF.

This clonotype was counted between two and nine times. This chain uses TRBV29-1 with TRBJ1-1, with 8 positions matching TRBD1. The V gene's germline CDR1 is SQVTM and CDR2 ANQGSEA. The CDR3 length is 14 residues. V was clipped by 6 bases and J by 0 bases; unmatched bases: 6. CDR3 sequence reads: CSVAGGHMNTEAFF. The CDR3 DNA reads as TGCAGCGTAGCAGGGGGCCATATGAACACTGAAGCTTTCTTT.

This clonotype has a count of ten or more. DNA of the CDR3: TGTGCCAGTAGCGAGACAGGAGTTCACAATGAGCAGTTCTTC. It translates to CASSETGVHNEQFF. This sequence joins TRBV7-9 and TRBJ2-1; possibly TRBD1 for D (6 bases). Germline CDR1 reads SEHNR; CDR2 reads FQNEAQ (reference sequence). The CDR3 runs 14 residues. Trimming shortened V by 9 bases and J by 5 bases, and 17 bases separated the two germline ends.

CDR3 amino acids: CSGRTGGDGYTF. The CDR3 DNA follows: TGCAGCGGGAGGACAGGGGGGGATGGCTACACCTTC. The genes are TRBV29-1 and TRBJ1-2, with 10 bases fitting TRBD1. From germline, CDR1 is SQVTM and CDR2 ANQGSEA. Germline trimming cut 7 bases from V and 6 bases from J; bases unmatched to any gene: 5. The CDR3 spans 12 residues.

The chain's CDR3 is CASSSTETQYF. The CDR3 DNA is TGTGCCAGCAGTTCGACCGAGACCCAGTACTTC. V is TRBV12-3 or TRBV12-4 and J is TRBJ2-5, with D unresolved. V was pared by 4 bases and J by 5 bases, with 5 bases between. The CDR3 covers 11 residues.

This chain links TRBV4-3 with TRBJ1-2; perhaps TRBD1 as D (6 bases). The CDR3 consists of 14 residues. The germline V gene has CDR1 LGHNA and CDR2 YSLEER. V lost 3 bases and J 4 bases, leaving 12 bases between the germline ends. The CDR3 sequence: CASSHRDTGYGYTF. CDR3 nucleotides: TGCGCCAGCAGCCACCGGGACACCGGCTATGGCTACACCTTC.

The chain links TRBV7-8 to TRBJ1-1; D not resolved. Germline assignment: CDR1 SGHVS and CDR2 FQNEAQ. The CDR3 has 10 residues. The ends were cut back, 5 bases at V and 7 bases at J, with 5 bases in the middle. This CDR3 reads CASSLNEAFF. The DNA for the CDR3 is TGTGCCAGCAGCCTCAATGAAGCTTTCTTT.

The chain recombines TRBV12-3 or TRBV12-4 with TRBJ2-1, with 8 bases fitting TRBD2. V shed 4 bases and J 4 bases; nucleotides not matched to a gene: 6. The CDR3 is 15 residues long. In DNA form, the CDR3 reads TGTGCCAGCAGTTCCCCACTAGCGGCATACAATGAGCAGTTCTTC. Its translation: CASSSPLAAYNEQFF.

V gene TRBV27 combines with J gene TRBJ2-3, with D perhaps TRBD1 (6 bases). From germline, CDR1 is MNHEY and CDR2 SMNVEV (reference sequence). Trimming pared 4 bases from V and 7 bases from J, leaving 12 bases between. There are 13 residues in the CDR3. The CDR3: CASSWDIRNTQYF. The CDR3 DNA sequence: TGTGCCAGCAGTTGGGACATACGGAATACGCAGTATTTT.

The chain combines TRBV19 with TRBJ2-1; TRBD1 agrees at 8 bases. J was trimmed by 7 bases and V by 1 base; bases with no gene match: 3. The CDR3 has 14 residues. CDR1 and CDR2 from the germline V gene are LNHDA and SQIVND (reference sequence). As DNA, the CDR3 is TGTGCCAGTAGTATAGGGACAGGGAGTAATGAGCAGTTCTTC. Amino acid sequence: CASSIGTGSNEQFF.

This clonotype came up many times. CDR3 region: CAISDVAGGLSTDTQYF. The CDR3 region has the DNA TGTGCCATCAGTGACGTCGCGGGGGGGCTCTCCACAGATACGCAGTATTTT. The V gene is TRBV10-3, the J gene TRBJ2-3; 9 bases fit TRBD2. The CDR3 has 17 residues. Germline V gene sequence: CDR1 ENHRY, CDR2 SYGVKD. The trim removed 3 bases at V and 2 bases at J, leaving 9 bases unmatched.

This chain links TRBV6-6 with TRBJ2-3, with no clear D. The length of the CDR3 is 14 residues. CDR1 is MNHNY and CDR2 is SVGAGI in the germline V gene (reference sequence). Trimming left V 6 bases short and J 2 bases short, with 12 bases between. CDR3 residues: CASRPTEYTDTQYF. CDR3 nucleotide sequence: TGTGCCAGCAGACCTACAGAATACACAGATACGCAGTATTTT.

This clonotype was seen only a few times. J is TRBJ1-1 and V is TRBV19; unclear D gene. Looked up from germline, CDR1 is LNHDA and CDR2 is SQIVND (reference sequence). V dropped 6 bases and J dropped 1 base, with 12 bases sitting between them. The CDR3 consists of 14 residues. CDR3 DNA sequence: TGTGCCAGTAGACTAGGGCCGGAGAACACTGAAGCTTTCTTT. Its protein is CASRLGPENTEAFF.

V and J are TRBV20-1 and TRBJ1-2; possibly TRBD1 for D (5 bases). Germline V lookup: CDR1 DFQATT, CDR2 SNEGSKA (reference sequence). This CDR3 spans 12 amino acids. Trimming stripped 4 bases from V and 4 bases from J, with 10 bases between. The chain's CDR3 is CSATGLIYGYTF. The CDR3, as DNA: TGCAGTGCTACGGGACTGATCTATGGCTACACCTTC.

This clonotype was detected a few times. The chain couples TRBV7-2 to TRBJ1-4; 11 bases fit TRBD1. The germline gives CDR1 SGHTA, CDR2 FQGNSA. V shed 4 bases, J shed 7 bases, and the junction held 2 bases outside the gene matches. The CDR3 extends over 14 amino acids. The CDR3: CASSSGQGVEKLFF. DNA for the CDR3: TGTGCCAGCAGCTCGGGACAGGGGGTTGAAAAACTGTTTTTT.

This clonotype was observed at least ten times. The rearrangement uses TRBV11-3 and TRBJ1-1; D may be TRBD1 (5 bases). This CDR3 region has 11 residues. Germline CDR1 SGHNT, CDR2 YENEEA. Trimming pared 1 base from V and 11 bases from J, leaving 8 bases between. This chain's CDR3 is CASSLAGKAFF. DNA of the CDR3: TGTGCCAGCAGCTTAGCAGGGAAGGCTTTCTTT.

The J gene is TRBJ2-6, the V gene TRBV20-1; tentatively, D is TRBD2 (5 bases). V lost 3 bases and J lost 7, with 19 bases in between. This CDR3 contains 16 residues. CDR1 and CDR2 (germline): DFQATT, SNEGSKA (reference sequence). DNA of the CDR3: TGCAGTGCTAGCCCCCGGAGGCGGTTAGGAGCCAACGTCCTGACTTTC. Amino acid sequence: CSASPRRRLGANVLTF.

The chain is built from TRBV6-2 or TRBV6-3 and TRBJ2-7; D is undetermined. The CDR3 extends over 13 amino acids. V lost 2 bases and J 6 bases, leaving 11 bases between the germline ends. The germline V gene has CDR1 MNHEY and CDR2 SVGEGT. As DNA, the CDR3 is TGTGCCAGCAGTTACGGCGTAGTTCTCGAGCAGTACTTC. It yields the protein CASSYGVVLEQYF.

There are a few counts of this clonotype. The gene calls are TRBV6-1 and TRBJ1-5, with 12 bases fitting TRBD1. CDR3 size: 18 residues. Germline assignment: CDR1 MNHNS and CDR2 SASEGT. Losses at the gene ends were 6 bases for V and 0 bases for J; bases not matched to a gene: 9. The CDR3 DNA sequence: TGTGCCAGCAGGGCAGGGACAGGGGGCGTGGGTAGCAATCAGCCCCAGCATTTT. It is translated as CASRAGTGGVGSNQPQHF.

CDR3 in DNA: TGTGCCAGCAGTTTTTCGACGCGGAGGGAAAATGAGCAGTTCTTC. Protein: CASSFSTRRENEQFF. This rearrangement joins TRBV27 to TRBJ2-1, with D perhaps TRBD2 (6 bases). The CDR3 covers 15 residues. Germline CDR1 is MNHEY and CDR2 is SMNVEV (reference sequence). Trimming pared 3 bases from V and 7 bases from J, leaving 16 bases between.

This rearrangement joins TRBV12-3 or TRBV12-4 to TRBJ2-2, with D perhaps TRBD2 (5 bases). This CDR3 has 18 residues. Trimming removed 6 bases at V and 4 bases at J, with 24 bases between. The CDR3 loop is CASSDQWTDREITGELFF. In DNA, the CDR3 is TGTGCCAGCAGCGACCAGTGGACCGATCGGGAAATCACCGGGGAGCTGTTTTTT.

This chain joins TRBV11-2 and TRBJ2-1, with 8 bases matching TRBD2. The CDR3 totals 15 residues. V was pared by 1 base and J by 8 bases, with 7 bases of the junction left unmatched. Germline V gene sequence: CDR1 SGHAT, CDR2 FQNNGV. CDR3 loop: CASSLGPGLGDEQFF. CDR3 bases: TGTGCCAGCAGCTTAGGCCCGGGACTAGGGGATGAGCAGTTCTTC. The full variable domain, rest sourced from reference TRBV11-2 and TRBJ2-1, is EAGVAQSPRYKIIEKRQSVAFWCNPISGHATLYWYQQILGQGPKLLIQFQNNGVVDDSQLPKDRFSAERLKGVDSTLKIQPAKLEDSAVYLCASSLGPGLGDEQFFGPGTRLTVL.

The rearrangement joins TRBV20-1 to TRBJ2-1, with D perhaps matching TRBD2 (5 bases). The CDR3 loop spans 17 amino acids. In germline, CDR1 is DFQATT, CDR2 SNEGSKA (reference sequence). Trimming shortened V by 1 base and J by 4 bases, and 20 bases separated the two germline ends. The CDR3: CSARARQGGSLYNEQFF. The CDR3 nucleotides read TGCAGTGCTAGAGCGAGACAAGGAGGCTCCCTTTACAATGAGCAGTTCTTC.

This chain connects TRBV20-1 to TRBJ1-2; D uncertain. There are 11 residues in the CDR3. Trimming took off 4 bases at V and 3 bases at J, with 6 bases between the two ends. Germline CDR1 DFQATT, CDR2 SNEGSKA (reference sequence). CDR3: CSAMRDYGYTF. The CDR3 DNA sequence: TGCAGTGCTATGAGGGACTATGGCTACACCTTC.

The CDR3 spells CATTASGTDTQYF. Written as DNA, the CDR3 is TGTGCCACCACGGCTAGCGGGACAGATACGCAGTATTTT. The V call is TRBV24-1, the J call TRBJ2-3, with TRBD2 matching 8 bases. The CDR3 is made up of 13 amino acids. Germline lookup yields CDR1 KGHDR and CDR2 SFDVKD. J lost 3 bases, V lost 8 bases, and 3 bases had no gene match.

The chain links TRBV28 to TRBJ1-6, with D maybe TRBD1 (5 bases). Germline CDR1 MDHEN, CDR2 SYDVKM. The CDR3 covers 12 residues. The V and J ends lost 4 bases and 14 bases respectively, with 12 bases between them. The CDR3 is CASSSIRGTLHF. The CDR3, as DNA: TGTGCCAGCAGTTCCATTAGGGGAACCCTCCACTTT.